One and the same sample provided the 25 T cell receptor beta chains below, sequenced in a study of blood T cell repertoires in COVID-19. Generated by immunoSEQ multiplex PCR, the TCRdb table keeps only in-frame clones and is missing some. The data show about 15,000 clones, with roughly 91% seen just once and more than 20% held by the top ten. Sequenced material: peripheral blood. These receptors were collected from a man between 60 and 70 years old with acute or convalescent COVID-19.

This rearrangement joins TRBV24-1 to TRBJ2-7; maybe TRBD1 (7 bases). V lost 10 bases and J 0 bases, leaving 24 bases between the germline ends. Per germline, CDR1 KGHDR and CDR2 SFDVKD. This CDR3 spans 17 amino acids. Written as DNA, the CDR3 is TGTGCCACGGTTTTACCCGGACAGGCCGGGAGCTCCTACGAGCAGTACTTC. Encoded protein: CATVLPGQAGSSYEQYF.

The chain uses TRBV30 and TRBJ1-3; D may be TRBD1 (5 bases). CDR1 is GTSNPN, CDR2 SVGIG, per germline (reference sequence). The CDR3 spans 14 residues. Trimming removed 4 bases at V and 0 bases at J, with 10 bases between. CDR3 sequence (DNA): TGTGCCTGGAATATGGGGCGCTCTGGAAACACCATATATTTT. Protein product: CAWNMGRSGNTIYF. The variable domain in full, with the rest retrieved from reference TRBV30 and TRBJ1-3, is SQTIHQWPATLVQPVGSPLSLECTVEGTSNPNLYWYRQAAGRGLQLLFYSVGIGQISSEVPQNLSASRPQDRQFILSSKKLLLSDSGFYLCAWNMGRSGNTIYFGEGSWLTVV.

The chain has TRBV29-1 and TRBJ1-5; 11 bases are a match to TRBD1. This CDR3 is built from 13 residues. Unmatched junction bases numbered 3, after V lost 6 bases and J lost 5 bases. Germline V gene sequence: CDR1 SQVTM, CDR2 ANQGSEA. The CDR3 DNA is TGCAGCGTGGGACAGGGGGGAGATCAGCCCCAGCATTTT. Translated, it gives CSVGQGGDQPQHF.

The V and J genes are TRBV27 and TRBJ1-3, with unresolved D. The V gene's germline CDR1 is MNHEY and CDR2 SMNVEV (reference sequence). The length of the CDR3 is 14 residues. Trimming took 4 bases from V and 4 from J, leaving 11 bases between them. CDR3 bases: TGTGCCAGCAGTTACAGCCAGGCGGGAAACACCATATATTTT. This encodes CASSYSQAGNTIYF.

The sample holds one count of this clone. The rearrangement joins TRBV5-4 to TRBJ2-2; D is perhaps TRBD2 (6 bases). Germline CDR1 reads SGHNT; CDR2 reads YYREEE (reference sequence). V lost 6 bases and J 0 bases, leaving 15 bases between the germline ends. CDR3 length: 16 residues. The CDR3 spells CASTNSGDANTGELFF. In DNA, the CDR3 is TGTGCCAGCACCAATAGCGGAGACGCGAACACCGGGGAGCTGTTTTTT.

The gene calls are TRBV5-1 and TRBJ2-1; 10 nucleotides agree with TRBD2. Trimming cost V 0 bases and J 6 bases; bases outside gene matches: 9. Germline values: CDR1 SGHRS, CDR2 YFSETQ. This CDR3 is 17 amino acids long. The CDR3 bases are TGCGCCAGCAGCTTGGCAGGTCTAGCGGGAGCCGGCAATGAGCAGTTCTTC. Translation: CASSLAGLAGAGNEQFF.

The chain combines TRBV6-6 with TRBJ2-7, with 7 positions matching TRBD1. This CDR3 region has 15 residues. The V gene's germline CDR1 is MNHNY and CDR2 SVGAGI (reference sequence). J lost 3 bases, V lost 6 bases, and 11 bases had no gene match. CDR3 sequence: CASRSGTDTDYEQYF. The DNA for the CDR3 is TGTGCCAGCAGGTCCGGGACAGATACGGACTACGAGCAGTACTTC.

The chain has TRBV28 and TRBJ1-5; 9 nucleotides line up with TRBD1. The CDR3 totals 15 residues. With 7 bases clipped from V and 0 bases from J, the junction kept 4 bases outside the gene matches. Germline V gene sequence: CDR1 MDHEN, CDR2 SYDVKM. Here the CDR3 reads CASTEQGASNQPQHF. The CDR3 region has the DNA TGTGCCAGCACCGAACAGGGGGCTAGCAATCAGCCCCAGCATTTT.

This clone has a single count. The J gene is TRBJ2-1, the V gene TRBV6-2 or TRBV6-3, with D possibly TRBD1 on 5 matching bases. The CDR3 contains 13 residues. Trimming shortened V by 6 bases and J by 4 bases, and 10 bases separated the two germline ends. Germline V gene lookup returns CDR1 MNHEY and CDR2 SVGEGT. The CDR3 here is CASSFDRYNEQFF. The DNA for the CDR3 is TGTGCCAGCAGCTTCGACAGATACAATGAGCAGTTCTTC.

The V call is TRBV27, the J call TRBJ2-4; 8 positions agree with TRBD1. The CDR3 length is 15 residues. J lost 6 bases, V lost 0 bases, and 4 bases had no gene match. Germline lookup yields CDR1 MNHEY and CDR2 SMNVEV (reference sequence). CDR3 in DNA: TGTGCCAGCAGTTTATCGCGGGGACAGGCAAACATTCAGTACTTC. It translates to CASSLSRGQANIQYF.

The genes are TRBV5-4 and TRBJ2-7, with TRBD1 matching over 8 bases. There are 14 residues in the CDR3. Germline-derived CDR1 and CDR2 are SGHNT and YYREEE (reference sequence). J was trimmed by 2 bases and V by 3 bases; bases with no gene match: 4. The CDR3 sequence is CASSSRTGTYEQYF. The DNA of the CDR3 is TGTGCCAGCAGCTCTCGGACAGGGACCTACGAGCAGTACTTC.

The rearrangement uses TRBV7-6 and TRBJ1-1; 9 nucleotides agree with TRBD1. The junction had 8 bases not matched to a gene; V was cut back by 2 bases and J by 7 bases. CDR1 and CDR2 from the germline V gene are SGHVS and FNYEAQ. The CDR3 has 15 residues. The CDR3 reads CASSLNMGQGGEAFF. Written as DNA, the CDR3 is TGTGCCAGCAGCTTAAATATGGGACAGGGCGGTGAAGCTTTCTTT.

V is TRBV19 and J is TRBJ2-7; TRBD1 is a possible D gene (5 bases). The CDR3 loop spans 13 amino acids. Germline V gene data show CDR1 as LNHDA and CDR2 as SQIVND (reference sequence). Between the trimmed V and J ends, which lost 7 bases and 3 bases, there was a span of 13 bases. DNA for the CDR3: TGTGCCAGTACTACCAAGCAGGGCTACGAGCAGTACTTC. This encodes CASTTKQGYEQYF.

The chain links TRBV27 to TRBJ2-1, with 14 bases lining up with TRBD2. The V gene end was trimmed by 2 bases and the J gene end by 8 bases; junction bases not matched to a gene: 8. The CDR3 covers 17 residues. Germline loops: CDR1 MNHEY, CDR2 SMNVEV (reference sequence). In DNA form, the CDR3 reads TGTGCCAGCAGTTTAAGTCCGGGACTAGCGGGAGAGGATGAGCAGTTCTTC. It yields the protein CASSLSPGLAGEDEQFF.

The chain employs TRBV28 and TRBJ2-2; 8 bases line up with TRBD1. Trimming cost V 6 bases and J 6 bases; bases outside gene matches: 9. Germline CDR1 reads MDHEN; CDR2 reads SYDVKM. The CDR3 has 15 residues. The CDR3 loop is CASRPQGVRAGELFF. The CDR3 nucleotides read TGTGCCAGCAGACCACAGGGGGTAAGGGCCGGGGAGCTGTTTTTT. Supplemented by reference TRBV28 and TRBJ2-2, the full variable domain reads DVKVTQSSRYLVKRTGEKVFLECVQDMDHENMFWYRQDPGLGLRLIYFSYDVKMKEKGDIPEGYSVSREKKERFSLILESASTNQTSMYLCASRPQGVRAGELFFGEGSRLTVL.

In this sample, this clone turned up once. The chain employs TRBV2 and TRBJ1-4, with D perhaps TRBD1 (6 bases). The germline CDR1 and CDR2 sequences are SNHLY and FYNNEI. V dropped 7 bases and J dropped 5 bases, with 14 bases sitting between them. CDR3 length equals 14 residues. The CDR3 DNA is TGTGCCAGCACCATGGACAGAGTGAATGAAAAACTGTTTTTT. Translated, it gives CASTMDRVNEKLFF.

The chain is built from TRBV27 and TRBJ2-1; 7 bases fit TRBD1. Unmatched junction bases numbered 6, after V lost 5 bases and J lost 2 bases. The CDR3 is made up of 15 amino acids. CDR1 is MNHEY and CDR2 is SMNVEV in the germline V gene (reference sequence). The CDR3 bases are TGTGCCAGCAGTACTGACAGGGCTCCCTACAATGAGCAGTTCTTC. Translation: CASSTDRAPYNEQFF.

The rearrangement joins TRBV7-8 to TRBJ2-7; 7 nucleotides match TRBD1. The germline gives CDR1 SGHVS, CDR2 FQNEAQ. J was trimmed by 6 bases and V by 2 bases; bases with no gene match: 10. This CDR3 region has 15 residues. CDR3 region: CASSLNTGAEGEQYF. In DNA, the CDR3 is TGTGCCAGCAGCTTAAACACAGGGGCCGAGGGCGAGCAGTACTTC.

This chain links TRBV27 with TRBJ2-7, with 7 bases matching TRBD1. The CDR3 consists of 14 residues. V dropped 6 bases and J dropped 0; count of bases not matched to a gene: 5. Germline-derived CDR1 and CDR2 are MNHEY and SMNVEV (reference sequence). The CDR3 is CASRWDSDSYEQYF. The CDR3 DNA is TGTGCCAGCAGGTGGGACAGCGACTCCTACGAGCAGTACTTC.

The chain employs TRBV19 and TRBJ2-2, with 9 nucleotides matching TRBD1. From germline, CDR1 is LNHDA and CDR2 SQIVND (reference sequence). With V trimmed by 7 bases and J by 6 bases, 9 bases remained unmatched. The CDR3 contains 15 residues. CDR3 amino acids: CASIRDRANPGELFF. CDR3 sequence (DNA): TGTGCCAGTATAAGGGACAGGGCGAATCCCGGGGAGCTGTTTTTT.

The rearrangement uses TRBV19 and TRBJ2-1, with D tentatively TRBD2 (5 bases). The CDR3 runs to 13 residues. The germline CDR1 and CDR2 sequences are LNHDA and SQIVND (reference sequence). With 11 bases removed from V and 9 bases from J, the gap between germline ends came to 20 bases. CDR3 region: CACKRGWGSEQFF. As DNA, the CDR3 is TGTGCCTGCAAGCGAGGGTGGGGATCTGAGCAGTTCTTC.

The CDR3 DNA reads as TGTGCCACCAGCAGAGGCCAGCGCACTGGTGAGCAGTTCTTC. Translated, it gives CATSRGQRTGEQFF. The chain is built from TRBV15 and TRBJ2-1; no reliable D call. Trimming pared 1 base from V and 9 bases from J, leaving 13 bases between. CDR1 is LNHNV, CDR2 YYDKDF, per germline (reference sequence). CDR3 size: 14 residues.

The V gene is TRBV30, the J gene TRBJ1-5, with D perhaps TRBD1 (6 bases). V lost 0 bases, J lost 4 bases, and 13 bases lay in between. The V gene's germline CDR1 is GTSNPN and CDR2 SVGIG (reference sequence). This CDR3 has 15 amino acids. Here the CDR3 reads CAWSVPDRWNQPQHF. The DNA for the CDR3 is TGTGCCTGGAGTGTTCCCGACAGGTGGAATCAGCCCCAGCATTTT.

The CDR3, as DNA: TGTGCCAGCATGCACGAGACCTGGACTAGCGGGAGGGGGGATGAGCAGTTCTTC. The encoded protein is CASMHETWTSGRGDEQFF. The chain links TRBV2 to TRBJ2-1; 15 bases line up with TRBD2. V lost 7 bases to trimming and J lost 8 bases; unmatched junction nucleotides: 15. Germline-derived CDR1 and CDR2 are SNHLY and FYNNEI. The CDR3 is made up of 18 amino acids. Full variable domain (missing parts from reference TRBV2 and TRBJ2-1): EPEVTQTPSHQVTQMGQEVILRCVPISNHLYFYWYRQILGQKVEFLVSFYNNEISEKSEIFDDQFSVERPDGSNFTLKIRSTKLEDSAMYFCASMHETWTSGRGDEQFFGPGTRLTVL.

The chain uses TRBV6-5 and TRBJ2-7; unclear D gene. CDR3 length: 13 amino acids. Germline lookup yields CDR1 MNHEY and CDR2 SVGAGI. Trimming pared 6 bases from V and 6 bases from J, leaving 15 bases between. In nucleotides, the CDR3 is TGTGCCAGCAGCAAGGATTACCTAGGCGAGCAGTACTTC. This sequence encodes CASSKDYLGEQYF.